This TCR beta chain stems from a study of lymphopenia after photon versus proton radiotherapy. There are 16 residues in the CDR3. Germline loops: CDR1 LNHDA, CDR2 SQIVND (reference sequence). V lost 4 bases and J lost 1; bases outside the gene matches: 7. To note about this clone: The antigen is unknown.

Regarding the study as a whole: Oligoclonal CD8+ Temra expansion after nadir drove photon patients' diversity drop. Post-nadir TCR diversity decline inversely tracked overall survival among those who died. Under photons, naive T cells and diversity fell while effector/memory populations rose.

The protocol was immunoSEQ multiplex PCR, while the TCRdb copy is restricted to in-frame clones and leaves out a portion. The sample has tens of thousands of clones, roughly 89% seen once. The sample here was peripheral blood, taken from a patient treated with proton-based radiotherapy. J is TRBJ2-7 and V is TRBV19, with 10 bases identical to TRBD1. The clonotype was recovered from an older woman with cholangiocarcinoma. Some clones in this sample may be carry-over from other donors' samples. CDR3 sequence reads: CASSKVWTGGSYEQYF. The CDR3 DNA reads TGTGCCAGTAGTAAAGTGTGGACAGGGGGATCCTACGAGCAGTACTTC.